This T cell receptor (beta chain) came from a study of blood T cell repertoires in COVID-19. About the study: From T cells, B-cell-depleted T cells, or PBMCs came the material, which was cDNA or gDNA.

Libraries were prepared by immunoSEQ multiplex PCR; TCRdb keeps only in-frame clonotypes and omits some of them. The sample yields 200,000 to 300,000 clones, over 70% seen once. Trimming removed 7 bases from V and 3 bases from J, with 19 bases in between. The CDR3 is 15 amino acids. The V gene's germline CDR1 is LNHDA and CDR2 SQIVND (reference sequence). Sequenced input: peripheral blood. The chain carries TRBV19 and TRBJ2-7; TRBD1 is a possible D gene (6 bases). The clonotype was recovered from a woman aged 40 to 49 who had recovered from COVID-19. CDR3 nucleotides: TGTGCCAGTACCAAGATGCCGGGACACTTCTACGAGCAGTACTTC. Translated, it gives CASTKMPGHFYEQYF.